The 11 T cell receptor beta chains in this list originate from one sample, sequenced in a study of CD8+ T cells in alopecia areata. The treatment was: oral pan-JAK inhibitor, 5-10 mg twice daily. It was cDNA, reverse transcribed from extracted RNA, that served as the sequencing template. Only in-frame clones appear in the TCRdb table, and some are missing; sequencing was by immunoSEQ multiplex PCR. The sample records 100,000 to 130,000 clones, less than 90% being singletons. Specimen: CD8+ T cells sorted from blood, collected at week 24, from a patient treated with tofacitinib. These receptor sequences come from a human donor with alopecia areata.

The J gene is TRBJ1-5, the V gene TRBV4-1; TRBD1 matches 7 bases. Germline assignment: CDR1 MGHRA and CDR2 YSYEKL. V was clipped by 0 bases and J by 2 bases; unmatched bases: 7. The CDR3 totals 17 residues. CDR3 DNA: TGCGCCAGCAGCCAAGATCTCCCAGGGGGAGGCAATCAGCCCCAGCATTTT. Translated: CASSQDLPGGGNQPQHF.

This clone was recorded only once. The chain couples TRBV15 to TRBJ2-7; D gene uncertain. This CDR3 has 12 residues. V shed 8 bases and J shed 2 bases, with 10 bases lying between them. Germline lookup yields CDR1 LNHNV and CDR2 YYDKDF (reference sequence). The CDR3 region has the DNA TGTGCCACCGGTAACGGACCCTACGAGCAGTACTTC. Its protein is CATGNGPYEQYF. The full variable domain, with the rest looked up from reference TRBV15 and TRBJ2-7, is DAMVIQNPRYQVTQFGKPVTLSCSQTLNHNVMYWYQQKSSQAPKLLFHYYDKDFNNEADTPDNFQSRRPNTSFCFLDIRSPGLGDTAMYLCATGNGPYEQYFGPGTRLTVT.

The CDR3 DNA reads as TGTGCCAGCAGCTTCCAGGGTTGGGAGACCCAGTACTTC. Translating gives CASSFQGWETQYF. The chain uses TRBV5-4 and TRBJ2-5; possibly TRBD1 for D (5 bases). V lost 2 bases and J 5 bases, leaving 10 bases between the germline ends. The CDR3 spans 13 residues. Germline-derived CDR1 and CDR2 are SGHNT and YYREEE (reference sequence).

The chain recombines TRBV7-6 with TRBJ2-7, with TRBD1 matching 7 bases. The CDR3 extends over 14 amino acids. Germline trimming cut 1 base from V and 4 bases from J; bases unmatched to any gene: 4. Germline lookup yields CDR1 SGHVS and CDR2 FNYEAQ. The DNA of the CDR3 is TGTGCCAGCAGCTTAGGGGGCAGGGGGTACGAGCAGTACTTC. Translating gives CASSLGGRGYEQYF.

The chain uses TRBV6-5 and TRBJ2-7; no definite D call. Germline V gene sequence: CDR1 MNHEY, CDR2 SVGAGI. The CDR3 sequence is 13 residues long. Trimming removed 0 bases at V and 3 bases at J, with 6 bases between. The DNA of the CDR3 is TGTGCCAGCAGTTACTCGGCAGACTACGAGCAGTACTTC. It yields the protein CASSYSADYEQYF.

The rearrangement joins TRBV9 to TRBJ2-2; D call uncertain. The ends were cut back, 4 bases at V and 2 bases at J, with 3 bases in the middle. Germline CDR1 is SGDLS and CDR2 is YYNGEE. This CDR3 has 12 amino acids. CDR3 DNA: TGTGCCAGCAGCAGAAACACCGGGGAGCTGTTTTTT. Its protein is CASSRNTGELFF.

V usage is TRBV11-3 and J usage is TRBJ1-1; D is ambiguous. In germline, CDR1 is SGHNT, CDR2 YENEEA. There are 11 residues in the CDR3. Between the trimmed V and J ends, which lost 1 base and 6 bases, there was a span of 3 bases. CDR3 sequence reads: CASSLGPEAFF. The DNA of the CDR3 is TGTGCCAGCAGCTTAGGACCTGAAGCTTTCTTT.

This clone was seen more than once but under ten times. The chain recombines TRBV29-1 with TRBJ2-5, with 11 bases that match TRBD1. The V gene end was trimmed by 5 bases and the J gene end by 4 bases; junction bases not matched to a gene: 6. This CDR3 has 14 amino acids. Germline CDR1 SQVTM, CDR2 ANQGSEA. This CDR3 is CSVRGTGGGETQYF. DNA for the CDR3: TGCAGCGTTCGCGGGACAGGGGGAGGAGAGACCCAGTACTTC.

The chain carries TRBV6-5 and TRBJ1-6; 11 nucleotides match TRBD1. The germline CDR1 and CDR2 sequences are MNHEY and SVGAGI. The CDR3 loop spans 16 amino acids. Trimming at V came to 0 bases and at J to 6 bases, leaving 1 base not matched to a gene. Here the CDR3 reads CASSYSGQGVNSPLHF. For the CDR3, the DNA is TGTGCCAGCAGTTACTCGGGACAGGGGGTTAATTCACCCCTCCACTTT.

The chain joins TRBV4-1 to TRBJ2-3; D is ambiguous. The length of the CDR3 is 14 residues. Germline V gene data show CDR1 as MGHRA and CDR2 as YSYEKL. Trimming cost V 4 bases and J 1 base, with 9 bases left between them. CDR3 DNA: TGCGCCAGCAGCCCGCATCAGGGCACAGATACGCAGTATTTT. Translating it yields CASSPHQGTDTQYF.

The chain is built from TRBV29-1 and TRBJ1-4; the D gene is possibly TRBD1 (5 bases). The CDR3 loop spans 11 amino acids. Deletions cut 6 bases from V and 13 bases from J, with 15 bases between. Germline V CDR1 and CDR2: SQVTM, ANQGSEA. The CDR3 DNA follows: TGCAGCGTCCTTCGCGGGGGAGGACTGTTTTTT. This translates into CSVLRGGGLFF.